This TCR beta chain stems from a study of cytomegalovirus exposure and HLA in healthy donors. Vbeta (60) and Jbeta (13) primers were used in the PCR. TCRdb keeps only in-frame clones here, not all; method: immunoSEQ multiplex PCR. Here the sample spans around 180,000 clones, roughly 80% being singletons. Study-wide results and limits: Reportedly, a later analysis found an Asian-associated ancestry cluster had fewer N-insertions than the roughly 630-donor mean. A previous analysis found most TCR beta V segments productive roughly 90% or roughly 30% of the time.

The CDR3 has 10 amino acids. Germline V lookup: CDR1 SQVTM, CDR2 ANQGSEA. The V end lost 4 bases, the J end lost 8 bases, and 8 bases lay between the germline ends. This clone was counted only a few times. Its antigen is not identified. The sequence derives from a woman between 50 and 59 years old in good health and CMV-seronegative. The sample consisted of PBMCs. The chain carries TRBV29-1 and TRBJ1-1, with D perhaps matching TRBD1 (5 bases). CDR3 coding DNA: TGCAGCGTTGTTAGGGGAGAAGCTTTCTTT. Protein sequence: CSVVRGEAFF. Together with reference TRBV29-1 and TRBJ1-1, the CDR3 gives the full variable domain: SAVISQKPSRDICQRGTSLTIQCQVDSQVTMMFWYRQQPGQSLTLIATANQGSEATYESGFVIDKFPISRPNLTFSTLTVSNMSPEDSSIYLCSVVRGEAFFGQGTRLTVV.